These 12 T cell receptor beta chains were all obtained from the same sample, sequenced in a study of cytomegalovirus exposure and HLA in healthy donors. The study ran its PCR with 60 Vbeta and 13 Jbeta primers. Profiled with immunoSEQ multiplex PCR; TCRdb holds only in-frame clones, not every one. The sample includes roughly 55,000 clones. Sequenced: PBMCs. The receptor set was obtained from a woman in her fifties or sixties in good health and CMV-seropositive.

The V and J genes are TRBV7-8 and TRBJ2-1; 9 bases agree with TRBD2. V dropped 3 bases and J dropped 8; count of bases not matched to a gene: 2. Per the germline V gene, CDR1 is SGHVS and CDR2 is FQNEAQ. This CDR3 contains 13 residues. For the CDR3, the DNA is TGTGCCAGCAGCTTCCGCGGGAGGGATGAGCAGTTCTTC. Its protein is CASSFRGRDEQFF. The full variable domain, with the rest looked up from reference TRBV7-8 and TRBJ2-1, is GAGVSQSPRYKVAKRGQDVALRCDPISGHVSLFWYQQALGQGPEFLTYFQNEAQLDKSGLPSDRFFAERPEGSVSTLKIQRTQQEDSAVYLCASSFRGRDEQFFGPGTRLTVL.

This chain links TRBV30 with TRBJ1-6; 7 bases map to TRBD1. The germline V gene encodes CDR1 GTSNPN and CDR2 SVGIG (reference sequence). The V segment lost 3 bases and the J segment 5 bases; nucleotides outside the gene matches: 7. There are 15 residues in the CDR3. CDR3 sequence reads: CAWRSGQWDNSPLHF. The DNA of the CDR3 is TGTGCCTGGAGATCGGGACAGTGGGATAATTCACCCCTCCACTTT.

The gene calls are TRBV12-2 and TRBJ2-7; TRBD2, as called in the table, went unchecked against the DNA. TRBV12-2 is a listed pseudogene. The CDR3 spans 18 residues. The CDR3 bases are TGTGCAAGTCGCGTCGTAGGGAGCGGGGGGCCCCCCTCCTACGAGCAGTACTTC. Translated, it gives CASRVVGSGGPPSYEQYF.

V usage is TRBV28 and J usage is TRBJ2-7, with D tentatively TRBD2 (6 bases). The CDR3 length is 14 residues. The germline gives CDR1 MDHEN, CDR2 SYDVKM. Trimming shortened V by 6 bases and J by 6 bases, and 18 bases separated the two germline ends. In nucleotides, the CDR3 is TGTGCCAGCAGAGTGCGGGACGGGGCAGTCGAGCAGTACTTC. Translating gives CASRVRDGAVEQYF.

The chain couples TRBV2 to TRBJ1-3; D possibly corresponds to TRBD1 (5 bases). This CDR3 has 15 residues. Trimming took 6 bases from V and 4 from J, leaving 16 bases between them. Germline V gene sequence: CDR1 SNHLY, CDR2 FYNNEI. The CDR3 loop reads CASRVEGAAGNTIYF. The CDR3 nucleotides are TGTGCCAGCAGAGTCGAAGGGGCCGCGGGAAACACCATATATTTT.

V is TRBV11-2 and J is TRBJ1-1; 9 nucleotides match TRBD1. This CDR3 has 16 amino acids. Germline CDR1 reads SGHAT; CDR2 reads FQNNGV. V was clipped by 5 bases and J by 4 bases; unmatched bases: 11. The DNA for the CDR3 is TGTGCCAGCAGCACCAGGACAGGGGAGGATGGCACTGAAGCTTTCTTT. Its translation is CASSTRTGEDGTEAFF.

The V gene is TRBV18, the J gene TRBJ1-4, with 8 bases matching TRBD1. Unmatched junction bases numbered 8, after V lost 3 bases and J lost 8 bases. Germline assignment: CDR1 KGHSH and CDR2 LQKENI. The CDR3 has 15 residues. CDR3 in amino acids: CASSPRGQGSEKLFF. The DNA for the CDR3 is TGTGCCAGCTCACCCAGAGGACAGGGAAGCGAAAAACTGTTTTTT. Together with reference TRBV18 and TRBJ1-4, the CDR3 gives the full variable domain: NAGVMQNPRHLVRRRGQEARLRCSPMKGHSHVYWYRQLPEEGLKFMVYLQKENIIDESGMPKERFSAEFPKEGPSILRIQQVVRGDSAAYFCASSPRGQGSEKLFFGSGTQLSVL.

The rearrangement joins TRBV4-3 to TRBJ1-2; D is unclear. Per germline, CDR1 LGHNA and CDR2 YSLEER. The CDR3 runs to 14 residues. Trimming pared 0 bases from V and 5 bases from J, leaving 10 bases between. CDR3 coding DNA: TGCGCCAGCAGCCAAGACGGAGGGAGGTATGGCTACACCTTC. This translates into CASSQDGGRYGYTF.

The V call is TRBV30, the J call TRBJ1-2, with TRBD1 as a possible D gene (5 bases). Germline V lookup: CDR1 GTSNPN, CDR2 SVGIG (reference sequence). V dropped 5 bases and J dropped 8 bases, with 15 bases sitting between them. The CDR3 is 12 residues long. The CDR3 coding sequence is TGTGCCTGGTTGCAAGGGGCGGAAGGCTACACCTTC. It is translated as CAWLQGAEGYTF.

The V gene is TRBV18, the J gene TRBJ2-7, with 7 bases that match TRBD1. This CDR3 is 15 amino acids long. Germline trimming cut 3 bases from V and 3 bases from J; bases unmatched to any gene: 8. Germline V gene sequence: CDR1 KGHSH, CDR2 LQKENI. The CDR3, as DNA: TGTGCCAGCTCACCGTCACAGGGGAGCGGCTACGAGCAGTACTTC. The encoded protein is CASSPSQGSGYEQYF.

The chain uses TRBV30 and TRBJ2-3; 13 bases are shared with TRBD2. CDR1 is GTSNPN and CDR2 is SVGIG in the germline V gene (reference sequence). This CDR3 has 14 residues. In DNA form, the CDR3 reads TGTGCGAGGAGGACTAGCGGGAGCGCAGATACGCAGTATTTT. Protein sequence: CARRTSGSADTQYF.

The chain recombines TRBV7-2 with TRBJ2-7; possible D gene TRBD1, 5 bases. The V gene's germline CDR1 is SGHTA and CDR2 FQGNSA. This CDR3 has 14 residues. The V end lost 2 bases, the J end lost 3 bases, and 11 bases lay between the germline ends. CDR3 coding DNA: TGTGCCAGCAGCTTATACAGGAGCCACTACGAGCAGTACTTC. Protein sequence: CASSLYRSHYEQYF.